The clone carrying this TCR beta chain was detected only once. Antigen specificity is unknown. This CDR3 has 13 residues. Germline CDR1 is MNHEY and CDR2 is SVGAGI. Trimming took 2 bases from V and 11 from J, leaving 10 bases between them. The sample belongs to a study of prognosis after radiotherapy for stage I lung cancer. Overall study context: There were 15 or so patients with newly diagnosed primary stage I lung tumors and 4 or 5 patients with oligometastatic NSCLC after surgical resection of the primary tumor. The radiotherapy was SBRT split into 3 to 5 fractions, giving a biologically effective dose of at least 100 Gy. Following radiotherapy, four patients went on to present distant metastases at a median of around seven months, and some 15 exhibited no significant progression.

Study-wide points: Patients with distant metastases had lower Shannon entropy after stereotactic body radiation therapy.

From genomic DNA, two-round multiplex PCR was used to amplify TCR beta CDR3. First-round PCR employed TRBV- and TRBJ-specific primers for each gene. Using its own MiXCR run on the multiplex PCR reads, TCRdb lists one record per CDR3 protein. The data contain approximately 11,000 distinct CDR3 sequences, about 35% of them singletons. The chain links TRBV6-5 to TRBJ1-6; possible D gene TRBD1, 5 bases. The sample in question was PBMCs, obtained before or after stereotactic body radiation therapy (not recorded which). The receptor comes from a donor older than 45 with non-small cell lung cancer. The CDR3 region is CASSYGRGAPLHF. In DNA, the CDR3 is TGTGCCAGCAGTTACGGTAGGGGTGCACCCCTCCACTTT.